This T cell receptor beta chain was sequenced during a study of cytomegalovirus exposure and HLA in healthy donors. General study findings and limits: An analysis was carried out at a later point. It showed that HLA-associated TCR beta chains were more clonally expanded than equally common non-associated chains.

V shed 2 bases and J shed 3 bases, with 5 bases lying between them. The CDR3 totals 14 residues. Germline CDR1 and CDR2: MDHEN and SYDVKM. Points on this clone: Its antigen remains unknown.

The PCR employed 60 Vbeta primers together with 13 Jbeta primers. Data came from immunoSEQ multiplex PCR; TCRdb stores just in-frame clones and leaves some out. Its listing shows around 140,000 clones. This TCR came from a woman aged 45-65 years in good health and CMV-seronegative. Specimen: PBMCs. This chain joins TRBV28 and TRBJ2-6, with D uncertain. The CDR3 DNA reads TGTGCCAGCAGTTTACTAGTTGGGGCCAACGTCCTGACTTTC. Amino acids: CASSLLVGANVLTF. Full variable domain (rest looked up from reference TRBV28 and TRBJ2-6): DVKVTQSSRYLVKRTGEKVFLECVQDMDHENMFWYRQDPGLGLRLIYFSYDVKMKEKGDIPEGYSVSREKKERFSLILESASTNQTSMYLCASSLLVGANVLTFGAGSRLTVL.